The 20 T cell receptor beta chains below were found in one sample sequenced in a study of human thymus T cells. Sequencing used immunoSEQ multiplex PCR; TCRdb keeps in-frame clones, though not all of them. There are tens of thousands of clones in the sample; about 93% occur only once, and over 0.1% lies in the top ten. The sequenced sample was blood. The source of these receptors is a boy under three years old with a congenital heart defect but otherwise immunologically healthy.

The chain employs TRBV13 and TRBJ1-1; no definite D call. Germline assignment: CDR1 PRHDT and CDR2 FYEKMQ (reference sequence). The CDR3 has 15 residues. V shed 5 bases and J shed 7 bases, with 20 bases lying between them. In nucleotides, the CDR3 is TGTGCCAGCAGCCGAAACCCCACACCGTACAATGAAGCTTTCTTT. Residues: CASSRNPTPYNEAFF.

The V gene is TRBV5-3, the J gene TRBJ1-1; the D gene is possibly TRBD1 (6 bases). TRBV5-3 is classed as an ORF, of uncertain function. This CDR3 is 12 amino acids long. V gave up 8 bases and J gave up 4 bases, with 12 bases separating them. CDR3 coding DNA: TGTGCCAGCAGCCCAGGGGTCACTGAAGCTTTCTTT. This codes for CASSPGVTEAFF.

The V and J genes are TRBV6-5 and TRBJ2-7; TRBD1 might be the D (5 bases). The germline gives CDR1 MNHEY, CDR2 SVGAGI. This CDR3 contains 14 residues. V was pared by 2 bases and J by 5 bases, with 13 bases between. CDR3 region: CASSYGRGENEQYF. The DNA for the CDR3 is TGTGCCAGCAGTTACGGAAGGGGCGAAAACGAGCAGTACTTC.

This sequence joins TRBV19 and TRBJ2-7; the match to TRBD1 covers 7 bases. Per the germline V gene, CDR1 is LNHDA and CDR2 is SQIVND (reference sequence). CDR3 size: 13 residues. V dropped 4 bases and J dropped 6; count of bases not matched to a gene: 6. DNA of the CDR3: TGTGCCAGTAGTACCCAACAGGGGAGCGAGCAGTACTTC. Its translation is CASSTQQGSEQYF. The full variable domain, in which reference TRBV19 and TRBJ2-7 provide the parts outside the CDR3, is DGGITQSPKYLFRKEGQNVTLSCEQNLNHDAMYWYRQDPGQGLRLIYYSQIVNDFQKGDIAEGYSVSREKKESFPLTVTSAQKNPTAFYLCASSTQQGSEQYFGPGTRLTVT.

The chain joins TRBV30 to TRBJ2-2, with D maybe TRBD2 (6 bases). This CDR3 is built from 13 residues. Germline V gene data show CDR1 as GTSNPN and CDR2 as SVGIG (reference sequence). The ends were cut back, 2 bases at V and 6 bases at J, with 10 bases in the middle. DNA of the CDR3: TGTGCCTGGAGTACCACGGGGGCCGGGGAGCTGTTTTTT. It codes for CAWSTTGAGELFF. Full variable domain (missing parts from reference TRBV30 and TRBJ2-2): SQTIHQWPATLVQPVGSPLSLECTVEGTSNPNLYWYRQAAGRGLQLLFYSVGIGQISSEVPQNLSASRPQDRQFILSSKKLLLSDSGFYLCAWSTTGAGELFFGEGSRLTVL.

The V and J genes are TRBV4-3 and TRBJ2-3; D is ambiguous. V dropped 0 bases and J dropped 3 bases, with 10 bases sitting between them. Germline CDR1 reads LGHNA; CDR2 reads YSLEER. There are 15 residues in the CDR3. In nucleotides, the CDR3 is TGCGCCAGCAGCCAAGAGACGGTAAGGACAGATACGCAGTATTTT. Its translation is CASSQETVRTDTQYF.

The chain carries TRBV30 and TRBJ2-5; 8 bases are shared with TRBD2. The CDR3 is made up of 14 amino acids. V shed 0 bases and J 5 bases; nucleotides not matched to a gene: 5. Germline V gene lookup returns CDR1 GTSNPN and CDR2 SVGIG (reference sequence). DNA for the CDR3: TGTGCCTGGAGTGTAAAAGCGGGGGAGGAGACCCAGTACTTC. Translating gives CAWSVKAGEETQYF.

This chain connects TRBV4-1 to TRBJ1-4; 7 bases align to TRBD1. This CDR3 contains 15 residues. Unmatched junction bases numbered 7, after V lost 4 bases and J lost 5 bases. Germline CDR1 is MGHRA and CDR2 is YSYEKL. The CDR3 sequence is CASSPRQGLNEKLFF. The CDR3 DNA follows: TGCGCCAGCAGCCCTCGACAGGGCCTGAATGAAAAACTGTTTTTT.

This chain connects TRBV7-2 to TRBJ2-7; 8 bases line up with TRBD2. Germline CDR1 reads SGHTA; CDR2 reads FQGNSA. The junction had 6 bases not matched to a gene; V was cut back by 8 bases and J by 6 bases. This CDR3 region has 12 residues. The DNA of the CDR3 is TGTGCCAGCCGGACTAGCAATGGCGAGCAGTACTTC. This codes for CASRTSNGEQYF.

This clone was found once. This sequence joins TRBV29-1 and TRBJ1-2; 8 positions agree with TRBD1. The junction had 6 bases not matched to a gene; V was cut back by 2 bases and J by 13 bases. Germline lookup yields CDR1 SQVTM and CDR2 ANQGSEA. The CDR3 covers 11 residues. The CDR3 sequence: CSVERGQASTF. The CDR3, as DNA: TGCAGCGTTGAAAGGGGACAGGCCTCCACCTTC. Filled out from reference TRBV29-1 and TRBJ1-2, the complete variable domain reads SAVISQKPSRDICQRGTSLTIQCQVDSQVTMMFWYRQQPGQSLTLIATANQGSEATYESGFVIDKFPISRPNLTFSTLTVSNMSPEDSSIYLCSVERGQASTFGSGTRLTVV.

V usage is TRBV4-2 and J usage is TRBJ1-4; D unresolved. The CDR3 is 15 amino acids. V lost 6 bases, J lost 0 bases, and 11 bases lay in between. Germline CDR1 is LGHNA and CDR2 is YNFKEQ. CDR3 residues: CASSRIWTTNEKLFF. The DNA of the CDR3 is TGTGCCAGCAGTCGCATCTGGACAACTAATGAAAAACTGTTTTTT.

This sequence joins TRBV30 and TRBJ1-5; no clear D. The V end was cut by 0 bases, the J end by 7 bases, with 16 bases between. This CDR3 region has 15 residues. The germline V gene has CDR1 GTSNPN and CDR2 SVGIG (reference sequence). The CDR3 bases are TGTGCCTGGAGTGTTAATTCCGGAGGGTTACAGCCCCAGCATTTT. Its protein product is CAWSVNSGGLQPQHF.

A remark on this clone: At one end, the junction sequence differs from germline, possibly due to a read error. The chain employs TRBV10-3 and TRBJ1-1; D unresolved. Per the germline V gene, CDR1 is ENHRY and CDR2 is SYGVKD. This CDR3 is built from 14 residues. CDR3: CAISQSPLNTEAFF. The CDR3 DNA reads TGTGCCATCAGTCAGTCTCCATTGAACACTGAAGCTTTCTTT.

This clone showed up just once. The chain carries TRBV11-3 and TRBJ2-7, with 8 positions matching TRBD2. The length of the CDR3 is 12 residues. CDR1 SGHNT and CDR2 YENEEA come from the germline V gene. Germline trimming cut 5 bases from V and 5 bases from J; bases unmatched to any gene: 2. CDR3 sequence reads: CASSPGGDEQYF. CDR3 DNA sequence: TGTGCCAGCAGCCCGGGGGGGGACGAGCAGTACTTC.

The genes are TRBV7-2 and TRBJ2-3; no clear D. This CDR3 region has 12 residues. Germline assignment: CDR1 SGHTA and CDR2 FQGNSA. Trimming shortened V by 1 base and J by 4 bases, and 3 bases separated the two germline ends. CDR3: CASSLGADTQYF. Written as DNA, the CDR3 is TGTGCCAGCAGCTTAGGAGCAGATACGCAGTATTTT.

This sequence joins TRBV28 and TRBJ1-1; no clear D gene. Per the germline V gene, CDR1 is MDHEN and CDR2 is SYDVKM. The V end lost 7 bases, the J end lost 1 base, and 13 bases lay between the germline ends. This CDR3 has 14 residues. CDR3 coding DNA: TGTGCCAGCAATCCGCAACGGGGGAACACTGAAGCTTTCTTT. Its translation is CASNPQRGNTEAFF.

V and J are TRBV5-1 and TRBJ2-3; unclear D gene. CDR1 is SGHRS, CDR2 YFSETQ, per germline. The CDR3 contains 14 residues. The V end lost 1 base, the J end lost 0 bases, and 6 bases lay between the germline ends. In DNA form, the CDR3 reads TGCGCCAGCAGCTTGTCACCTAGCACAGATACGCAGTATTTT. Translated, it gives CASSLSPSTDTQYF.

V is TRBV9 and J is TRBJ2-5; 9 bases line up with TRBD2. The CDR3 spans 15 residues. V trimming: 3 bases; J trimming: 5 bases; junction bases outside the gene matches: 8. CDR1 SGDLS and CDR2 YYNGEE come from the germline V gene. The DNA of the CDR3 is TGTGCCAGCAGCGCGGCCGGGACTAGCTTGGAGACCCAGTACTTC. Protein sequence: CASSAAGTSLETQYF.

This clone is a singleton in its sample. The rearrangement links TRBV2 to TRBJ1-4, with a weak D call TRBD1 (6 bases). CDR3 length equals 14 residues. The V and J ends lost 4 bases and 8 bases respectively, with 14 bases between them. Per germline, CDR1 SNHLY and CDR2 FYNNEI. In DNA form, the CDR3 reads TGTGCCAGCAGTGGGGGGCGAGGGGGAGAAAAACTGTTTTTT. Protein: CASSGGRGGEKLFF.

V gene TRBV28 combines with J gene TRBJ1-1; weak D call: TRBD1 (5 bases). CDR3 length equals 12 residues. The V and J ends lost 3 bases and 5 bases respectively, with 7 bases between them. Germline loops: CDR1 MDHEN, CDR2 SYDVKM. CDR3: CASSFGGTEAFF. CDR3 bases: TGTGCCAGCAGTTTCGGGGGTACTGAAGCTTTCTTT.